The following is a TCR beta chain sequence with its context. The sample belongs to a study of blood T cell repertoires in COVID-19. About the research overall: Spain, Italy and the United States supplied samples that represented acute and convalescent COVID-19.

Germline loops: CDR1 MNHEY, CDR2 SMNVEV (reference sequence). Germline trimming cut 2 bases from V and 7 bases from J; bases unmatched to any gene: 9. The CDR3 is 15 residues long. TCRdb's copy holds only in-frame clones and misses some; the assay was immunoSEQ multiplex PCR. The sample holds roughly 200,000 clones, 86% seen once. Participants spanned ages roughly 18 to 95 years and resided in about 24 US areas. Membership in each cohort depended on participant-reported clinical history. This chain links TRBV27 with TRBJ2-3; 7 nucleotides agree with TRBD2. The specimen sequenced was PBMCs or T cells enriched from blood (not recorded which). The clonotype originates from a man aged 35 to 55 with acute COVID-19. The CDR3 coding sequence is TGTGCCAGCAGTTTACTAGCGGCCGTTCGAAATACGCAGTATTTT. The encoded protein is CASSLLAAVRNTQYF.